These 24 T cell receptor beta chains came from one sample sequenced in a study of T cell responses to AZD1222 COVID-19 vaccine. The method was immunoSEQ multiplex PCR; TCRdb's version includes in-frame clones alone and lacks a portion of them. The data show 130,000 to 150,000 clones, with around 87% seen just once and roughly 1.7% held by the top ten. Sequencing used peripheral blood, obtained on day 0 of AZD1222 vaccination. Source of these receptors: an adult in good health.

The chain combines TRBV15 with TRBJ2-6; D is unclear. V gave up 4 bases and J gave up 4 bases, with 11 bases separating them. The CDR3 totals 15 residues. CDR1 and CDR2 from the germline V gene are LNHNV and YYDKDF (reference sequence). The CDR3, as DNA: TGTGCCACCAGCATCCAGGAAGCAGGGGCCAACGTCCTGACTTTC. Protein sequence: CATSIQEAGANVLTF.

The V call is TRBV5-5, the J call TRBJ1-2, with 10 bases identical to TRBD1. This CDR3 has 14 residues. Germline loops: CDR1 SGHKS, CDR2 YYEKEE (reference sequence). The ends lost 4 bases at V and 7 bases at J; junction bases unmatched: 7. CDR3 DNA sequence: TGTGCCAGCAGCAACCGACAGGGGGCGGGTGGCTACACCTTC. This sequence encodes CASSNRQGAGGYTF.

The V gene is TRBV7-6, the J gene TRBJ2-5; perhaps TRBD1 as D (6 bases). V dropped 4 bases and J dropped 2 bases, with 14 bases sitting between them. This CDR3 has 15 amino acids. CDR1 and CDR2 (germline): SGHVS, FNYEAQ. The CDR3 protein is CASSSFTGLQETQYF. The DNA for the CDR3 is TGTGCCAGCAGCTCCTTCACAGGGTTGCAAGAGACCCAGTACTTC.

The CDR3 DNA sequence: TGTGCCAGCAGCTTGGGGGGGTTGGCTGAAGCTTTCTTT. As protein: CASSLGGLAEAFF. The chain couples TRBV7-9 to TRBJ1-1; tentative D call: TRBD1 (5 bases). Looked up from germline, CDR1 is SEHNR and CDR2 is FQNEAQ (reference sequence). V was shortened by 3 bases and J by 6 bases, with 11 bases between the two germline ends. The CDR3 is 13 amino acids.

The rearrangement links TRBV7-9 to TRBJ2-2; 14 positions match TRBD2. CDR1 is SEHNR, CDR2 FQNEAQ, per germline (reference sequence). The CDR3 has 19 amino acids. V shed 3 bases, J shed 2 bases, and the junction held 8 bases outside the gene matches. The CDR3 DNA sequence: TGTGCCAGCAGCTTTACGCCGACTAGCGGGAGGGCCAACACCGGGGAGCTGTTTTTT. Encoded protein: CASSFTPTSGRANTGELFF.

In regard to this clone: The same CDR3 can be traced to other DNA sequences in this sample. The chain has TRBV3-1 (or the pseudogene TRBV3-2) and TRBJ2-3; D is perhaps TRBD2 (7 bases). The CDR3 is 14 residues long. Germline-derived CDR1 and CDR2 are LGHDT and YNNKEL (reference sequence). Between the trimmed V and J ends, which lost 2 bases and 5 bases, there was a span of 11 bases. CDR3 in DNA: TGTGCCAGCAGCCAACGGGGGGCCGAAGATACGCAGTATTTT. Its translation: CASSQRGAEDTQYF.

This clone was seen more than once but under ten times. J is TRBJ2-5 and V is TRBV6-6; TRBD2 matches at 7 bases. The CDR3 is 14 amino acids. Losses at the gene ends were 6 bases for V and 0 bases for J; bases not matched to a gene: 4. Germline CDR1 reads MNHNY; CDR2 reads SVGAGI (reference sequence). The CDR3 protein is CASRRGGDQETQYF. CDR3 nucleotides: TGTGCCAGCAGAAGGGGAGGGGACCAAGAGACCCAGTACTTC.

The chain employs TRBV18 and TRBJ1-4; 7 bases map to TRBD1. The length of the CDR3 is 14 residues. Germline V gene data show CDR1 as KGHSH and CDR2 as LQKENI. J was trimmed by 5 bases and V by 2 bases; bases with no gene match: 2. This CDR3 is CASSPSGGNEKLFF. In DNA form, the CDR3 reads TGTGCCAGCTCACCATCAGGGGGGAATGAAAAACTGTTTTTT.

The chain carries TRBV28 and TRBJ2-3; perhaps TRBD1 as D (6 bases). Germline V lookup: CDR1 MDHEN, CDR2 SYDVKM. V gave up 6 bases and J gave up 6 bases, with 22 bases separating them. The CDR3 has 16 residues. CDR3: CASSSRGSAHRDTQYF. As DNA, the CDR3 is TGTGCCAGCAGCAGCAGGGGTAGCGCACACCGGGATACGCAGTATTTT.

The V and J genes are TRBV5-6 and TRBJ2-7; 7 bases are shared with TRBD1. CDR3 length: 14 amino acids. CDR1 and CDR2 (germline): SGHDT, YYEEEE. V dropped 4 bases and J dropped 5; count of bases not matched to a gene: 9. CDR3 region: CASSPRTGRHEQYF. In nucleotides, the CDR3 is TGTGCCAGCAGCCCCCGGACAGGTCGGCACGAGCAGTACTTC.

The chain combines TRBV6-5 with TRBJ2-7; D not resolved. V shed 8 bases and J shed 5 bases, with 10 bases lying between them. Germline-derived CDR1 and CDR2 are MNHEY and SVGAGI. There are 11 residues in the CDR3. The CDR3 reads CASFWLHEQYF. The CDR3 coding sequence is TGTGCCAGCTTTTGGTTACACGAGCAGTACTTC.

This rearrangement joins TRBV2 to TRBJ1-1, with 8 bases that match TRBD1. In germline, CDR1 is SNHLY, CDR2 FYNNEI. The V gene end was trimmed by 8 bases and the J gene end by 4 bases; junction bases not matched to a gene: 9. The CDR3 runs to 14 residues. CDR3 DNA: TGTGCCAGCGGTACAGACAGGGGTGGCACTGAAGCTTTCTTT. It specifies CASGTDRGGTEAFF.

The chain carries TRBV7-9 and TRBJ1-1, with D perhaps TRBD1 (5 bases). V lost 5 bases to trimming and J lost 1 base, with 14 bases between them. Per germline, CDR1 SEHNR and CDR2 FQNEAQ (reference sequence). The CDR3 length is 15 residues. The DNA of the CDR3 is TGTGCCAGCAGCCCCGGCGGGGCACCGAACACTGAAGCTTTCTTT. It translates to CASSPGGAPNTEAFF.

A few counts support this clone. The CDR3 protein is CASSELDRNSYEQYF. The CDR3 DNA follows: TGTGCCAGCAGTGAACTTGACAGAAACTCCTACGAGCAGTACTTC. The chain uses TRBV2 and TRBJ2-7, with D possibly being TRBD1 (5 bases). V lost 2 bases, J lost 0 bases, and 11 bases lay in between. Germline values: CDR1 SNHLY, CDR2 FYNNEI. This CDR3 contains 15 residues.

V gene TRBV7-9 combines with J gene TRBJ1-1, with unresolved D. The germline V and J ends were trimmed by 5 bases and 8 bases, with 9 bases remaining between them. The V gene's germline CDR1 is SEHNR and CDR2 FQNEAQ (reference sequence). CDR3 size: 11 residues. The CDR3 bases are TGTGCCAGCAGCCCAAATAGGGAAGCTTTCTTT. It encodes CASSPNREAFF.

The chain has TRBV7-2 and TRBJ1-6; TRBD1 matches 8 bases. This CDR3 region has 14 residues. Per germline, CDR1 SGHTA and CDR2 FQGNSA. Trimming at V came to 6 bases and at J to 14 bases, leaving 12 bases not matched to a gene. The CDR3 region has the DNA TGTGCCAGCAGGCCGGGACAGGCCTCCCGGGCCCTCCACTTT. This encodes CASRPGQASRALHF.

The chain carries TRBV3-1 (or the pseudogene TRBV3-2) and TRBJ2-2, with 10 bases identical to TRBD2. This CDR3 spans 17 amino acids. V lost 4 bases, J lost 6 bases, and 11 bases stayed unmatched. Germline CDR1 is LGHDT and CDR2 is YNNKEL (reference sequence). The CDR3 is CASSPTFGTSAAGELFF. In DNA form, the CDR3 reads TGTGCCAGCAGCCCCACCTTCGGGACTAGCGCTGCCGGGGAGCTGTTTTTT.

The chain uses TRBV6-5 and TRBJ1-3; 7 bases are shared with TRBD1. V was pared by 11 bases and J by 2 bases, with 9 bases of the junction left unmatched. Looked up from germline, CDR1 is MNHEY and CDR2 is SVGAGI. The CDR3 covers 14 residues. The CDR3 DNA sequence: TGTGCCGCTCAGGGGGGAGTACCTGGAAACACCATATATTTT. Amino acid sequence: CAAQGGVPGNTIYF.

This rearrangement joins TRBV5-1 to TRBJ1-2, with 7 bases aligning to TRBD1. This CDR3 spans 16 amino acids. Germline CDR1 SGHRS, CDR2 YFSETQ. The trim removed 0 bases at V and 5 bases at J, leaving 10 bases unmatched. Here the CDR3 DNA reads TGCGCCAGCAGCTTGGGGGACAGCCGGAAGATTTATGGCTACACCTTC. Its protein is CASSLGDSRKIYGYTF.

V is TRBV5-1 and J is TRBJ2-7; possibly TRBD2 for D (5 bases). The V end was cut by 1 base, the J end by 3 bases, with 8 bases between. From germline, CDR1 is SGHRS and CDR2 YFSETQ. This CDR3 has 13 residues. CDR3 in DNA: TGCGCCAGCAGCTTGAGCGGCCACTACGAGCAGTACTTC. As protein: CASSLSGHYEQYF.

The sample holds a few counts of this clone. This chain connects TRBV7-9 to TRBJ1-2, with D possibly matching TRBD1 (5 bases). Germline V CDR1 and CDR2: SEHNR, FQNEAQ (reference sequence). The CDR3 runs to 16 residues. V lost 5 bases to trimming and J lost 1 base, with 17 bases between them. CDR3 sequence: CASSPRDGLLNYGYTF. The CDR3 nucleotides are TGTGCCAGCAGCCCACGGGACGGATTACTTAACTATGGCTACACCTTC. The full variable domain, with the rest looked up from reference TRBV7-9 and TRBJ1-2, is DTGVSQNPRHKITKRGQNVTFRCDPISEHNRLYWYRQTLGQGPEFLTYFQNEAQLEKSRLLSDRFSAERPKGSFSTLEIQRTEQGDSAMYLCASSPRDGLLNYGYTFGSGTRLTVV.

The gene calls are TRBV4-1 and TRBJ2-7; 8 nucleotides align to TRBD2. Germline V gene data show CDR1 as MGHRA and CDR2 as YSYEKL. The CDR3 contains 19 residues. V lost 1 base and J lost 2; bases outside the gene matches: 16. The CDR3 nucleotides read TGCGCCAGCAGCCAAGGAAGCGGCGGGAGGAGAATGGGTCCCTACGAGCAGTACTTC. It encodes CASSQGSGGRRMGPYEQYF.

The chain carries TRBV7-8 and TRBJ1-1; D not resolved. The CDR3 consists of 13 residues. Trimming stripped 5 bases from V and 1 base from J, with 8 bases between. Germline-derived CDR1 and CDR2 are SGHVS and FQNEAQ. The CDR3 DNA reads TGTGCCAGCAGCCCGCCCCAGAACACTGAAGCTTTCTTT. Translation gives CASSPPQNTEAFF. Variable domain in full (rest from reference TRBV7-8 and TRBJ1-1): GAGVSQSPRYKVAKRGQDVALRCDPISGHVSLFWYQQALGQGPEFLTYFQNEAQLDKSGLPSDRFFAERPEGSVSTLKIQRTQQEDSAVYLCASSPPQNTEAFFGQGTRLTVV.

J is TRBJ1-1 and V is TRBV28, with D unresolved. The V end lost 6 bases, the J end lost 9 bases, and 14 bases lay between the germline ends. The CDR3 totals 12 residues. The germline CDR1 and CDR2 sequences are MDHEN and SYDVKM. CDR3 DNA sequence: TGTGCCAGCAGCATCCGTGTGAGCCAAGCTTTCTTT. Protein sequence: CASSIRVSQAFF.